The entry below gives a single TCR beta chain sequence along with its context. Its antigen is unknown. The germline CDR1 and CDR2 sequences are MGHRA and YSYEKL. The V end lost 0 bases, the J end lost 0 bases, and 9 bases lay between the germline ends. This CDR3 contains 15 residues. This specimen comes from a study of cytotoxic CD8 clonotypes in ibrutinib-treated CLL. Sequencing was designed to attain a depth spanning 1 in 200,000 to 1 in 1 million T cells. The assay was immunoSEQ multiplex PCR, and TCRdb's table has in-frame clones only and misses some. The data show around 310,000 clones, about 77% seen once. Study outcomes and limitations: There were few public clonotypes, and on treatment they contracted or stayed stable.

The source of this sequence is a human donor with chronic lymphocytic leukemia. The sequencing used PBMCs, collected before ibrutinib treatment. J is TRBJ2-7 and V is TRBV4-1, with TRBD2 as a possible D gene (5 bases). CDR3 bases: TGCGCCAGCAGCCAAGATCCAGCGGTCTCCTACGAGCAGTACTTC. This gives the protein CASSQDPAVSYEQYF.